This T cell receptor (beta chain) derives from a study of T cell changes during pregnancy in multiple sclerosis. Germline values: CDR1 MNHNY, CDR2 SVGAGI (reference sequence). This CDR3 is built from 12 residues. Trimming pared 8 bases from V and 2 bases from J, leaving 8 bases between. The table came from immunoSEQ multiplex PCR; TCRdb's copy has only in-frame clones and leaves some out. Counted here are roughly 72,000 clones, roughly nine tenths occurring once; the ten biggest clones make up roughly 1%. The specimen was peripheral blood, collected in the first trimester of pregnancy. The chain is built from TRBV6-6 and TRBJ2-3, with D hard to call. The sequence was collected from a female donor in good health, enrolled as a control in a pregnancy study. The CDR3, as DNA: TGTGCCAGCCGAAAACTCACAGATACGCAGTATTTT. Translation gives CASRKLTDTQYF.